The 12 T cell receptor beta chains below were found in one sample sequenced in a study of regulatory T cells in long-lasting Graves disease (dated by TCRdb to the early 2020s). Receptor amplification or capture employed multiplex PCR. TCRdb records Illumina HiSeq 4000 as the sequencer. To build TCR beta libraries, CDR3 regions were amplified by Arm-PCR using iRepertoire HTBI primers. Using fastp trimming at Q25 and MiXCR clonotype assembly, TCRdb reanalyzed the public sequencing data and kept in-frame beta chains. All rows with the same CDR3 protein become a single entry with the most common DNA and genes. The sample includes some 560,000 distinct CDR3 sequences, with more than 15% observed a single time. The ten largest make up around 25% of the sample. According to the study, the label for this sample's time point signals: newly diagnosed GD, antithyroid drugs for less than 3 months. RNA was extracted from PBMCs in TRIzol for both TCR sequencing and RNA sequencing.

This sample was shared with a second study, whose subject was T cells in Graves' hyperthyroidism and ophthalmopathy.

Source: peripheral blood mononuclear cells (PBMCs), taken at new diagnosis, from a patient treated with antithyroid drugs. These receptors were obtained from a woman aged 35-65 years with Graves disease. Donor details come from another sample of the same person, matched by shared clones.

The chain uses TRBV27 and TRBJ1-5; D ambiguous. The CDR3 is made up of 13 amino acids. V dropped 3 bases and J dropped 4 bases, with 7 bases sitting between them. Germline CDR1 and CDR2: MNHEY and SMNVEV (reference sequence). The CDR3 sequence: CASSFNYNQPQHF. CDR3 sequence (DNA): TGTGCCAGCAGTTTCAACTATAATCAGCCCCAGCATTTT.

The chain employs TRBV3-1 and TRBJ1-2, with a possible D match to TRBD1 (5 bases). Germline loops: CDR1 LGHDT, CDR2 YNNKEL (reference sequence). The CDR3 sequence is 15 residues long. V was shortened by 4 bases and J by 7 bases, with 19 bases between the two germline ends. CDR3 bases: TGTGCCAGCAGCCCAGACGCCACAGGAAGCTGTGGCTACACCTTC. Encoded protein: CASSPDATGSCGYTF.

This clonotype was found many times. The chain uses TRBV5-4 and TRBJ2-1; the match to TRBD2 covers 7 bases. V trimming: 1 base; J trimming: 7 bases; junction bases outside the gene matches: 5. The CDR3 runs to 14 residues. Looked up from germline, CDR1 is SGHNT and CDR2 is YYREEE (reference sequence). The CDR3 DNA reads as TGTGCCAGCAGCTTGCGAGCGGGGCCAAATGAGCAGTTCTTC. Its translation is CASSLRAGPNEQFF.

There are a few counts of this clonotype. V is TRBV3-1 and J is TRBJ2-7, with no clear D. The CDR3 consists of 17 residues. V was pared by 0 bases and J by 1 base, with 16 bases between. Per germline, CDR1 LGHDT and CDR2 YNNKEL (reference sequence). The CDR3 loop is CASSQDGGSAYSYEQYF. CDR3 in DNA: TGTGCCAGCAGCCAAGATGGTGGGTCCGCTTATTCCTACGAGCAGTACTTC.

In its sample, this clonotype was seen many times. This chain joins TRBV3-1 and TRBJ1-5; the D is unclear. Germline V CDR1 and CDR2: LGHDT, YNNKEL (reference sequence). The V end lost 5 bases, the J end lost 0 bases, and 8 bases lay between the germline ends. CDR3 length: 14 residues. This CDR3 reads CASSRSDSNQPQHF. In DNA form, the CDR3 reads TGTGCCAGCAGCAGAAGTGATAGCAATCAGCCCCAGCATTTT.

The J gene is TRBJ2-7, the V gene TRBV4-1, with 9 bases that match TRBD1. Germline-derived CDR1 and CDR2 are MGHRA and YSYEKL. CDR3 size: 17 residues. Losses at the gene ends were 4 bases for V and 4 bases for J; bases not matched to a gene: 14. DNA for the CDR3: TGCGCCAGCAGCCGAGGAGAGGGGACAGGGTCATATTACGAGCAGTACTTC. This gives the protein CASSRGEGTGSYYEQYF.

This clonotype came up many times. CDR3 protein: CASSLGQGLRDEQFF. The DNA for the CDR3 is TGTGCCAGCAGCTTAGGACAGGGGCTGCGGGATGAGCAGTTCTTC. The rearrangement links TRBV11-1 to TRBJ2-1; 8 bases are shared with TRBD1. Germline V gene lookup returns CDR1 SGHAT and CDR2 FQDESV (reference sequence). The CDR3 covers 15 residues. The trim removed 1 base at V and 8 bases at J, leaving 7 bases unmatched.

This clonotype was counted between two and nine times. V gene TRBV6-2 or TRBV6-3 combines with J gene TRBJ2-7; 9 bases map to TRBD1. The germline CDR1 and CDR2 sequences are MNHEY and SVGEGT. The CDR3 runs 13 residues. V lost 5 bases and J lost 6; bases outside the gene matches: 5. The CDR3, as DNA: TGTGCCAGCAGTCCGGGACAGGGAACCGAGCAGTACTTC. It is translated as CASSPGQGTEQYF.

At least ten counts were recorded for this clonotype. V and J are TRBV12-3 or TRBV12-4 and TRBJ1-3, with unresolved D. V dropped 6 bases and J dropped 5 bases, with 11 bases sitting between them. The CDR3 runs to 13 residues. CDR3 DNA: TGTGCCAGCAGAGCAAGATCCCGAAACACCATATATTTT. Protein product: CASRARSRNTIYF.

This clonotype was observed many times. The chain links TRBV11-2 to TRBJ2-2; 9 bases agree with TRBD1. Germline trimming cut 5 bases from V and 1 base from J; bases unmatched to any gene: 11. Germline assignment: CDR1 SGHAT and CDR2 FQNNGV. The CDR3 is 18 residues long. The CDR3 sequence: CASSLRSAGQGNTGELFF. The CDR3 DNA reads as TGTGCCAGCAGCCTGCGATCCGCGGGACAGGGGAACACCGGGGAGCTGTTTTTT. The full variable domain, rest sourced from reference TRBV11-2 and TRBJ2-2, is EAGVAQSPRYKIIEKRQSVAFWCNPISGHATLYWYQQILGQGPKLLIQFQNNGVVDDSQLPKDRFSAERLKGVDSTLKIQPAKLEDSAVYLCASSLRSAGQGNTGELFFGEGSRLTVL.

This clonotype was counted ten times or more. The gene calls are TRBV6-1 and TRBJ2-3; D might be TRBD2 (5 bases). The CDR3 has 16 residues. In germline, CDR1 is MNHNS, CDR2 SASEGT. V lost 5 bases and J lost 4, with 19 bases in between. CDR3 sequence reads: CASSMTHHFGADTQYF. In nucleotides, the CDR3 is TGTGCCAGCAGTATGACGCACCACTTCGGGGCAGATACGCAGTATTTT.

This chain connects TRBV20-1 to TRBJ2-2; TRBD2 matches at 9 bases. The germline CDR1 and CDR2 sequences are DFQATT and SNEGSKA (reference sequence). The CDR3 consists of 15 residues. V trimming: 6 bases; J trimming: 6 bases; junction bases outside the gene matches: 11. Here the CDR3 DNA reads TGCAGTGCCACCCGACTAGCGGCCCCCCCCGGGGAGCTGTTTTTT. Translation: CSATRLAAPPGELFF.